This T cell receptor beta chain came from a study of T cells in Graves' hyperthyroidism and ophthalmopathy. Findings and caveats of the study: Peripheral blood also featured most of the thyroid clonotypes expanded above 0.001.

Trimming at V came to 5 bases and at J to 0 bases, leaving 12 bases not matched to a gene. The CDR3 totals 19 residues. Germline V gives CDR1 MDHEN, CDR2 SYDVKM. Amplified regions were TCR beta CDR3 sequences from RNA transcripts. Carried out on the TCR CDR3, a first-round RT-PCR used the HTBI primer set. TCRdb analysed the multiplex PCR reads with MiXCR anew, one entry per CDR3 protein. Counted here are around 530,000 distinct CDR3 sequences, more than 15% occurring once; the ten biggest clones make up roughly 15%. Fresh peripheral blood, approximately 9.1 ml, was the source of the PBMCs. As for this clonotype: The antigen remains unidentified.

The receptor comes from a woman aged 18-29 years with Graves' ophthalmopathy. The sequenced material came from blood. The chain joins TRBV28 to TRBJ2-1, with 11 bases that match TRBD2. DNA of the CDR3: TGTGCCAGCAGTCCTCTCAGACTAGCGGGACCCGCCTCCTACAATGAGCAGTTCTTC. It is translated as CASSPLRLAGPASYNEQFF.